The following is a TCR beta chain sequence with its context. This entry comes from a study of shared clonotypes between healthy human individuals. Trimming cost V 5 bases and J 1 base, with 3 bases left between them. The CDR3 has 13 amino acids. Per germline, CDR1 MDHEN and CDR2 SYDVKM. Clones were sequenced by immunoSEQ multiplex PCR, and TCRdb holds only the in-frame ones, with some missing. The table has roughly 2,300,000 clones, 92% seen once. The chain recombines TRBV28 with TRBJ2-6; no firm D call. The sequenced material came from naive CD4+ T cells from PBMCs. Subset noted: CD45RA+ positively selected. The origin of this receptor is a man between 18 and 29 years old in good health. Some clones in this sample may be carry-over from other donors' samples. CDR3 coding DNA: TGTGCCAGCAGTGAATCTGGGGCCAACGTCCTGACTTTC. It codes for CASSESGANVLTF. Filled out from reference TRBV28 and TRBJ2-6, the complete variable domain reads DVKVTQSSRYLVKRTGEKVFLECVQDMDHENMFWYRQDPGLGLRLIYFSYDVKMKEKGDIPEGYSVSREKKERFSLILESASTNQTSMYLCASSESGANVLTFGAGSRLTVL.